This record looks at one T cell receptor beta chain sequence and its context. The sample contains more than one DNA sequence encoding this CDR3. Here immunoSEQ multiplex PCR was the method, and the copy in TCRdb shows in-frame clones only, minus some. This table has 45,000 to 60,000 clones, roughly 90% appearing once. The data derive from a study of OX40 agonist ivuxolimab in advanced cancers. V was cut by 6 bases and J by 0 bases, with 9 bases left in between. CDR3 length: 13 amino acids. Germline V gene sequence: CDR1 MNHEY, CDR2 SMNVEV (reference sequence). The J gene is TRBJ2-7, the V gene TRBV27; no clear D. This specimen was CD4+ or CD8+ T cells sorted from blood, taken in a trial of the OX40 agonist ivuxolimab. The sequence was obtained from an adult with an advanced solid tumor such as melanoma, head and neck, liver or kidney cancer. The CDR3 here is CASSLGGSYEQYF. The CDR3 nucleotides are TGTGCCAGCAGCCTGGGCGGCTCCTACGAGCAGTACTTC.